The 21 T cell receptor beta chains given below trace back to one sample, sequenced in a study of T cells after yellow fever vaccination. TCRdb re-called the 5' RACE reads through MiXCR, storing one row per CDR3 protein. The data show 110,000 to 150,000 distinct CDR3 sequences, roughly 6.7% seen once. The sequences come from CD4+ T cells sorted from PBMCs, collected 10 days after the yellow fever booster vaccination. Receptor source: a man aged 30-40 years who received the YFV17D yellow fever vaccine.

This clonotype was detected only a few times. The J gene is TRBJ1-4, the V gene TRBV4-3; 11 positions agree with TRBD1. Trimming removed 3 bases from V and 5 bases from J; junction bases left unmatched: 5. The CDR3 spans 16 residues. The germline CDR1 and CDR2 sequences are LGHNA and YSLEER. The CDR3 here is CASSQDRGRRNEKLFF. The DNA of the CDR3 is TGCGCCAGCAGCCAGGACAGGGGGCGCCGGAATGAAAAACTGTTTTTT.

This clonotype has more than one count but fewer than ten. V and J are TRBV6-5 and TRBJ2-3; D is ambiguous. This CDR3 spans 11 amino acids. V lost 6 bases and J 4 bases, leaving 5 bases between the germline ends. Germline CDR1 is MNHEY and CDR2 is SVGAGI. The CDR3 nucleotides read TGTGCCAGCAGATATGCAGATACGCAGTATTTT. Encoded protein: CASRYADTQYF.

As concerns this clonotype: This sequence may be a read error, since a much larger clone differs from it by one base. The chain has TRBV20-1 and TRBJ2-7; the D gene could be TRBD1 or TRBD2 (5 bases each). Germline CDR1 DFQATT, CDR2 SNEGSKA (reference sequence). The CDR3 extends over 14 amino acids. Trimming pared 0 bases from V and 4 bases from J, leaving 13 bases between. The CDR3 nucleotides are TGCAGTGCTAGAGAGGGGGAGAGGGAGTACGAGCAGTACTTC. Encoded protein: CSAREGEREYEQYF.

This clonotype was seen ten or more times. The V call is TRBV6-5, the J call TRBJ2-2; D might be TRBD2 (5 bases). Germline V gives CDR1 MNHEY, CDR2 SVGAGI. This CDR3 region has 15 residues. The germline V and J ends were trimmed by 0 bases and 0 bases, with 5 bases remaining between them. CDR3 amino acids: CASSYSGANTGELFF. The CDR3 coding sequence is TGTGCCAGCAGTTACTCCGGGGCGAACACCGGGGAGCTGTTTTTT.

There are many counts of this clonotype. CDR3 coding DNA: TGTGCCAGCAACAGGGGGGGGGCAGAGACCCAGTACTTC. Protein sequence: CASNRGGAETQYF. This chain joins TRBV7-2 and TRBJ2-5; a possible D gene is TRBD1 (8 bases). Germline assignment: CDR1 SGHTA and CDR2 FQGNSA. CDR3 length: 13 residues. The germline V and J ends were trimmed by 7 bases and 4 bases, with 13 bases remaining between them.

This clonotype was counted between two and nine times. V gene TRBV2 combines with J gene TRBJ1-5; tentative D call: TRBD1 (6 bases). Trimming pared 5 bases from V and 3 bases from J, leaving 14 bases between. Germline CDR1 SNHLY, CDR2 FYNNEI. CDR3 size: 15 residues. Here the CDR3 DNA reads TGTGCCAGCAGTCCGGGGGCGCCGTCCAATCAGCCCCAGCATTTT. Encoded protein: CASSPGAPSNQPQHF.

This chain connects TRBV5-1 to TRBJ2-2; D not certain. This CDR3 comprises 15 residues. The V and J ends lost 4 bases and 1 base respectively, with 11 bases between them. Germline CDR1 reads SGHRS; CDR2 reads YFSETQ. The CDR3 nucleotides are TGCGCCAGCAGCCTCGGACGGATGAACACCGGGGAGCTGTTTTTT. Its protein product is CASSLGRMNTGELFF.

This clonotype was counted many times. CDR3 coding DNA: TGTGCCAGCAGCGCGGGACTAGCGGGATCTGACGAGCAGTACTTC. Amino acids: CASSAGLAGSDEQYF. The chain carries TRBV7-9 and TRBJ2-7; TRBD2 aligns across 13 bases. Looked up from germline, CDR1 is SEHNR and CDR2 is FQNEAQ (reference sequence). The CDR3 runs to 15 residues. V shed 5 bases and J 5 bases; nucleotides not matched to a gene: 6.

The J gene is TRBJ2-7, the V gene TRBV18; 10 nucleotides match TRBD2. CDR1 and CDR2 (germline): KGHSH, LQKENI. The CDR3 has 15 residues. Unmatched junction bases numbered 1, after V lost 2 bases and J lost 0 bases. In nucleotides, the CDR3 is TGTGCCAGCTCACCAGGGACTAGCGCCTCCTACGAGCAGTACTTC. Translated: CASSPGTSASYEQYF.

This clonotype was observed at least ten times. The chain has TRBV28 and TRBJ2-6; either TRBD1 or TRBD2 may supply D (5 bases each). The CDR3 contains 16 residues. Between the trimmed V and J ends, which lost 3 bases and 2 bases, there was a span of 11 bases. Per the germline V gene, CDR1 is MDHEN and CDR2 is SYDVKM. The DNA for the CDR3 is TGTGCCAGCAGTTTTCATGGGGACGCTGGGGCCAACGTCCTGACTTTC. This gives the protein CASSFHGDAGANVLTF.

This clonotype occurred many times. The genes are TRBV20-1 and TRBJ1-5; D is ambiguous. Germline CDR1 DFQATT, CDR2 SNEGSKA (reference sequence). The ends were cut back, 3 bases at V and 2 bases at J, with 8 bases in the middle. The CDR3 covers 13 residues. The CDR3 here is CSASGGGNQPQHF. CDR3 nucleotide sequence: TGCAGTGCTAGTGGAGGCGGCAATCAGCCCCAGCATTTT.

At least ten counts were recorded for this clonotype. This chain links TRBV20-1 with TRBJ1-1; the D is unclear. Per the germline V gene, CDR1 is DFQATT and CDR2 is SNEGSKA (reference sequence). The length of the CDR3 is 13 residues. V lost 0 bases, J lost 6 bases, and 11 bases lay in between. The CDR3 DNA follows: TGCAGTGCTAGAGATCAAAACCGAGCTGAAGCTTTCTTT. Residues: CSARDQNRAEAFF.

This clonotype was seen ten or more times. This rearrangement joins TRBV7-2 to TRBJ2-1, with D perhaps TRBD2 (6 bases). Germline V gene sequence: CDR1 SGHTA, CDR2 FQGNSA. The CDR3 has 13 residues. The V gene lost 7 bases and the J gene lost 2 bases, with 9 bases spanning the gap. The CDR3 DNA is TGTGCCAGCAAGTGGGAGGCCTACAATGAGCAGTTCTTC. It translates to CASKWEAYNEQFF.

This clonotype showed up many times. CDR3 DNA sequence: TGTGCCAGCAGTTTAAGCGGGAGGGTCCAAGAGACCCAGTACTTC. It is translated as CASSLSGRVQETQYF. The chain uses TRBV12-3 or TRBV12-4 and TRBJ2-5, with 10 positions matching TRBD2. CDR3 length: 15 amino acids. V lost 2 bases to trimming and J lost 1 base; unmatched junction nucleotides: 1.

This clonotype was seen repeatedly, ten times or more. The CDR3 reads CATSGATANTGELFF. DNA of the CDR3: TGTGCCACCAGTGGGGCAACCGCGAACACCGGGGAGCTGTTTTTT. The chain employs TRBV24-1 and TRBJ2-2; no firm D call. This CDR3 has 15 amino acids. Germline V gene sequence: CDR1 KGHDR, CDR2 SFDVKD. Trimming removed 5 bases at V and 0 bases at J, with 9 bases between.

For this clonotype: Just one base apart from a much larger clone, this may be a read error. The chain links TRBV5-1 to TRBJ2-1; D not resolved. Germline CDR1 is SGHRS and CDR2 is YFSETQ. CDR3 length: 13 residues. The CDR3 DNA reads TGCGCCAGGAGCTTGGCTGTGGCGAATGAGCAGTTCTTC. Residues: CARSLAVANEQFF.

The V call is TRBV30, the J call TRBJ1-6; no definite D call. V was shortened by 2 bases and J by 10 bases, with 12 bases between the two germline ends. Germline values: CDR1 GTSNPN, CDR2 SVGIG (reference sequence). CDR3 length equals 13 residues. Written as DNA, the CDR3 is TGTGCCTGGAGTCTCCGGGGAGGATCACCCCTCCACTTT. Amino acids: CAWSLRGGSPLHF.

As to this clonotype: It may be a read error: a sequence one base away is much more abundant. The chain employs TRBV20-1 and TRBJ2-3; 7 positions match TRBD2. CDR3 length: 12 amino acids. CDR1 DFQATT and CDR2 SNEGSKA come from the germline V gene (reference sequence). V was clipped by 7 bases and J by 5 bases; unmatched bases: 6. The CDR3 protein is CSVSGGRDTQYF. The DNA for the CDR3 is TGCAGTGTGTCTGGCGGGAGAGATACGCAGTATTTT.

This clonotype was recorded many times. The rearrangement links TRBV4-3 to TRBJ2-5, with TRBD1 identical over 7 bases. The germline V gene encodes CDR1 LGHNA and CDR2 YSLEER. This CDR3 spans 17 amino acids. V shed 1 base and J 2 bases; nucleotides not matched to a gene: 10. The CDR3 nucleotides are TGCGCCAGCAGCCAAGGAGTTCCCGGGACAGCACAAGAGACCCAGTACTTC. It codes for CASSQGVPGTAQETQYF.

Ten or more counts support this clonotype. The V and J genes are TRBV11-2 and TRBJ2-7, with 10 bases matching TRBD1. Germline CDR1 and CDR2: SGHAT and FQNNGV. This CDR3 region has 15 residues. V lost 2 bases to trimming and J lost 4 bases; unmatched junction nucleotides: 5. CDR3 bases: TGTGCCAGCAGCTTAAGGGACAGGGGTCCATACGAGCAGTACTTC. It translates to CASSLRDRGPYEQYF.

In this sample, this clonotype turned up many times. The chain is built from TRBV4-2 and TRBJ2-3, with 10 nucleotides matching TRBD2. V dropped 2 bases and J dropped 3; count of bases not matched to a gene: 11. This CDR3 spans 18 amino acids. Germline V gene lookup returns CDR1 LGHNA and CDR2 YNFKEQ. For the CDR3, the DNA is TGTGCCAGCAGCCAACCTGAGGGCAGCGGGAGGGCAACAGATACGCAGTATTTT. Translation: CASSQPEGSGRATDTQYF.